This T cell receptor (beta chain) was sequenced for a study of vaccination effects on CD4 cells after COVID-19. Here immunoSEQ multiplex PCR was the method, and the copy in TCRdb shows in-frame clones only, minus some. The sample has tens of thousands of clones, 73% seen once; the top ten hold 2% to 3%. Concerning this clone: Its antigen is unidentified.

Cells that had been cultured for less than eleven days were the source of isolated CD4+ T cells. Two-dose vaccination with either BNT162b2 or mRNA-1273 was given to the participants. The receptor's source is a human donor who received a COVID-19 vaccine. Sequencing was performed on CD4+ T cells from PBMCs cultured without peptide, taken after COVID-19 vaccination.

The CDR3 spells CASKGLLNTGELFF. The CDR3 nucleotides are TGTGCCAGTAAGGGCCTCCTGAACACCGGGGAGCTGTTTTTT. The V and J genes are TRBV19 and TRBJ2-2; D gene unclear. The CDR3 length is 14 residues. The germline CDR1 and CDR2 sequences are LNHDA and SQIVND (reference sequence). The germline V and J ends were trimmed by 7 bases and 1 base, with 10 bases remaining between them.